A single TCR beta chain is shown here with its context. The data were obtained in a study of OX40 agonist ivuxolimab in advanced cancers. Data came from immunoSEQ multiplex PCR; TCRdb stores just in-frame clones and leaves some out. The top ten clones hold 0.32% of a sample with roughly 80,000 clones, approximately 92% of them seen once. The clonotype was recovered from an adult with an advanced solid tumor such as melanoma, head and neck, liver or kidney cancer. Sequencing used CD4+ or CD8+ T cells sorted from blood, obtained in a trial of the OX40 agonist ivuxolimab.

CDR3 loop: CASSLYLTEETQYF. Here the CDR3 DNA reads TGTGCCAGCAGCCTATACCTTACTGAAGAGACCCAGTACTTC. The V gene is TRBV13, the J gene TRBJ2-5; D unclear. Looked up from germline, CDR1 is PRHDT and CDR2 is FYEKMQ (reference sequence). The CDR3 runs to 14 residues. Trimming left V 5 bases short and J 3 bases short, with 13 bases between.